The 10 T cell receptor beta chains below come from one sample, sequenced in a study of T cells in Graves' hyperthyroidism and ophthalmopathy. RNA transcripts served as the template for amplifying TCR beta CDR3 regions. HTBI primers were used for first-round RT-PCR of the TCR CDR3. TCRdb re-analysed the multiplex PCR reads in MiXCR, keeping a single row per CDR3 protein. This sample carries about 300,000 distinct CDR3 sequences, about an eighth of them seen once, and the ten largest clones take roughly 8%. The sequencing sample was made of blood. The receptors were gathered from a woman aged 25 to 45 with Graves' hyperthyroidism that later progressed to Graves' ophthalmopathy.

This clonotype was picked up many times. The chain uses TRBV28 and TRBJ1-4; TRBD1 aligns across 8 bases. Trimming removed 3 bases from V and 10 bases from J; junction bases left unmatched: 7. The CDR3 is 14 residues long. Germline V gene sequence: CDR1 MDHEN, CDR2 SYDVKM. CDR3 sequence (DNA): TGTGCCAGCAGTTTTTTAACAGGGGGAGGAAAACTGTTTTTT. Its translation: CASSFLTGGGKLFF.

V is TRBV12-3 or TRBV12-4 and J is TRBJ2-1; no clear D gene. CDR3 size: 15 residues. Trimming took off 0 bases at V and 6 bases at J, with 12 bases between the two ends. The CDR3: CASSLARSGSNEQFF. CDR3 DNA: TGTGCCAGCAGTTTAGCGAGGTCGGGTAGCAATGAGCAGTTCTTC.

The chain carries TRBV4-1 and TRBJ1-3; D gene unclear. This CDR3 contains 18 residues. The germline V gene has CDR1 MGHRA and CDR2 YSYEKL. Trimming left V 1 base short and J 6 bases short, with 22 bases between. The CDR3 DNA sequence: TGCGCCAGCAGCCAAGTTCCACCGTGGACCCGGACTGTAAACACCATATATTTT. Translated: CASSQVPPWTRTVNTIYF.

This clonotype turned up a few times. The chain links TRBV28 to TRBJ1-5, with a weak D call TRBD1 (5 bases). The length of the CDR3 is 15 residues. The V end lost 6 bases, the J end lost 11 bases, and 23 bases lay between the germline ends. Germline CDR1 reads MDHEN; CDR2 reads SYDVKM. CDR3 residues: CASSPLAFIGGAQHF. For the CDR3, the DNA is TGTGCCAGCAGCCCCTTAGCCTTCATCGGGGGGGCCCAGCATTTT.

The chain uses TRBV4-1 and TRBJ1-1; no clear D. The CDR3 is made up of 16 amino acids. CDR1 MGHRA and CDR2 YSYEKL come from the germline V gene. V dropped 4 bases and J dropped 0 bases, with 15 bases sitting between them. DNA of the CDR3: TGCGCCAGCAGCCGTCTACCCGGTCAGATGAACACTGAAGCTTTCTTT. This codes for CASSRLPGQMNTEAFF.

In its sample, this clonotype was seen many times. The chain uses TRBV2 and TRBJ2-3; D gene unclear. The germline V gene has CDR1 SNHLY and CDR2 FYNNEI. The ends were cut back, 3 bases at V and 3 bases at J, with 7 bases in the middle. The CDR3 spans 13 residues. CDR3 sequence (DNA): TGTGCCAGCAGTGAGGTGGGAACAGATACGCAGTATTTT. Its protein product is CASSEVGTDTQYF. The variable domain in full, completed from reference TRBV2 and TRBJ2-3, reads EPEVTQTPSHQVTQMGQEVILRCVPISNHLYFYWYRQILGQKVEFLVSFYNNEISEKSEIFDDQFSVERPDGSNFTLKIRSTKLEDSAMYFCASSEVGTDTQYFGPGTRLTVL.

This clonotype was observed at least ten times. V is TRBV20-1 and J is TRBJ2-7, with 12 bases fitting TRBD2. The J segment lost 5 bases and the V segment lost 6 bases, leaving 5 bases of the junction unmatched. The CDR3 runs 13 residues. The germline V gene has CDR1 DFQATT and CDR2 SNEGSKA (reference sequence). The CDR3 bases are TGCAGTGCCAGACTAGCGGGAGTCCACGAGCAGTACTTC. Protein: CSARLAGVHEQYF.

The table lists this clonotype with a few counts. A much larger clone lies one base from this, so it may be a read error. The chain recombines TRBV7-2 with TRBJ1-2; D is ambiguous. The CDR3 is 16 residues long. Germline V lookup: CDR1 SGHTA, CDR2 FQGNSA. As DNA, the CDR3 is TGTGCCAGCAGCTCACGATCAGCCAGCTTTAACTATGGCCACACCTTC. This translates into CASSSRSASFNYGHTF.

This rearrangement joins TRBV20-1 to TRBJ2-1, with D maybe TRBD2 (6 bases). CDR1 and CDR2 (germline): DFQATT, SNEGSKA (reference sequence). The length of the CDR3 is 13 residues. The V gene lost 6 bases and the J gene lost 4 bases, with 13 bases spanning the gap. CDR3 sequence reads: CSAAPGLYNEQFF. CDR3 nucleotide sequence: TGCAGTGCCGCCCCGGGACTTTACAATGAGCAGTTCTTC.

This clonotype showed up just a few times. V is TRBV10-3 and J is TRBJ2-5, with D unclear. The CDR3 is made up of 14 amino acids. V dropped 0 bases and J dropped 0 bases, with 5 bases sitting between them. Per germline, CDR1 ENHRY and CDR2 SYGVKD. The DNA of the CDR3 is TGTGCCATCAGTGAGTCCGCAGACCAAGAGACCCAGTACTTC. As protein: CAISESADQETQYF.